This T cell receptor (beta chain) is drawn from a study of OX40 agonist ivuxolimab in advanced cancers. Only in-frame clones appear in the TCRdb table, and some are missing; sequencing was by immunoSEQ multiplex PCR. The sample records almost 90,000 clones, approximately 91% being singletons. This clone came up once. The antigen remains unidentified. The V and J ends lost 0 bases and 6 bases, in that order; junction bases with no gene match: 10. The germline gives CDR1 SGHDT, CDR2 YYEEEE. This CDR3 has 17 residues. Study-level findings and limits: Mean expanded clone counts were higher in CD8+ than CD4+ T cells. Those patients achieving a partial response at 0.1-3.0 mg/kg showed among the lowest clonal expansion.

The clonotype was recovered from an adult with an advanced solid tumor such as melanoma, head and neck, liver or kidney cancer. The material was CD4+ or CD8+ T cells sorted from blood, obtained in a trial of the OX40 agonist ivuxolimab. The chain combines TRBV5-6 with TRBJ2-2; 8 nucleotides match TRBD2. The CDR3 region is CASSLVTRPGGAGELFF. The CDR3 region has the DNA TGTGCCAGCAGCTTGGTAACCCGTCCGGGGGGGGCCGGGGAGCTGTTTTTT.